This TCR beta chain was identified during a study of early T cells in non-severe SARS-CoV-2 infection. TCRdb reanalysed the 5' RACE reads using MiXCR and keeps one entry per CDR3 protein. The data show about 94,000 distinct CDR3 sequences, about 12% seen once. This clonotype was counted at least ten times. The ends lost 0 bases at V and 0 bases at J; junction bases unmatched: 6. The CDR3 consists of 17 residues. CDR1 and CDR2 from the germline V gene are SGHNT and YYREEE (reference sequence). What was sequenced was whole blood. The sequence came from an adult who was a healthcare worker with PCR-confirmed SARS-CoV-2 infection or an uninfected control (not recorded which). This chain uses TRBV5-4 with TRBJ2-3, with 8 bases matching TRBD2. Here the CDR3 DNA reads TGTGCCAGCAGCTTGGATGTAGCGGGGTCTAGCACAGATACGCAGTATTTT. Translating gives CASSLDVAGSSTDTQYF.